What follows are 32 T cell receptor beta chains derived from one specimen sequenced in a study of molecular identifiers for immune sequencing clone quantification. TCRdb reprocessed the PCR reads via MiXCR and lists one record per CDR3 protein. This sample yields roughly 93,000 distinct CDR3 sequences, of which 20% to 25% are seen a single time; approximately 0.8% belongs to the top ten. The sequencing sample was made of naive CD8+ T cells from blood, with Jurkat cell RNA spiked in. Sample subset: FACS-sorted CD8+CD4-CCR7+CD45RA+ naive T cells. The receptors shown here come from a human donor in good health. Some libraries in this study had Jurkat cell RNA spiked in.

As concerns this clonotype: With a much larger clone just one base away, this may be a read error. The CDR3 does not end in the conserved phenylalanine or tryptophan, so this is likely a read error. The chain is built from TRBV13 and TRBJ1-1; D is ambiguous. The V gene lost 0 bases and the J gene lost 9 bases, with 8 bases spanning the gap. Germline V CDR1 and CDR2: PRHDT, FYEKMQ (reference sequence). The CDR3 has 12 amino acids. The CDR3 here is CASSLGPPKAFL. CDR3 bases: TGTGCCAGCAGCTTAGGCCCCCCCAAAGCTTTCCTT.

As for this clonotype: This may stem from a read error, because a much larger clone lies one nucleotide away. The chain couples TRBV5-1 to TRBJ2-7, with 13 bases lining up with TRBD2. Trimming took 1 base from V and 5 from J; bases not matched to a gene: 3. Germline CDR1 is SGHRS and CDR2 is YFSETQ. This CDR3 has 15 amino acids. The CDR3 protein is CASSLTSGRVHEQYF. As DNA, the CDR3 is TGCGCCAGCAGCTTGACTAGCGGGAGGGTCCACGAGCAGTACTTC.

DNA for the CDR3: TGTGCCACCCATCAGGGCAGTACTGAAGCTTTCTTT. This gives the protein CATHQGSTEAFF. The chain combines TRBV2 with TRBJ1-1, with D possibly matching TRBD1 (5 bases). The V end was cut by 10 bases, the J end by 5 bases, with 14 bases between. The CDR3 is 12 residues long. CDR1 and CDR2 (germline): SNHLY, FYNNEI.

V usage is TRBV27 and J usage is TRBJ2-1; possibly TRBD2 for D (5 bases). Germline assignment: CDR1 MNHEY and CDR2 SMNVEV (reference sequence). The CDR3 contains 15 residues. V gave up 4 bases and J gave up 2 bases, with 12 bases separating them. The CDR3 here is CASSSGSRAYNEQFF. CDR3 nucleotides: TGTGCCAGCAGTTCGGGGAGTAGAGCCTACAATGAGCAGTTCTTC.

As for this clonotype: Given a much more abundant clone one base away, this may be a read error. CDR3 nucleotide sequence: TGTACCTTCCAGGGGGGGTCTACCGGGGAGCTGTTTTTT. Its translation is CTFQGGSTGELFF. The chain carries TRBV2 and TRBJ2-2; D might be TRBD1 or TRBD2, each matching 7 bases. Germline lookup yields CDR1 SNHLY and CDR2 FYNNEI. CDR3 length equals 13 residues.

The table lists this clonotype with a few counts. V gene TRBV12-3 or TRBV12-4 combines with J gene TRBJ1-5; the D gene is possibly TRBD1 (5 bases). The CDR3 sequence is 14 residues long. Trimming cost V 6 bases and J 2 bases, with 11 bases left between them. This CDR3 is CASSQVGGNQPQHF. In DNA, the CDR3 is TGTGCCAGCAGCCAAGTGGGGGGCAATCAGCCCCAGCATTTT.

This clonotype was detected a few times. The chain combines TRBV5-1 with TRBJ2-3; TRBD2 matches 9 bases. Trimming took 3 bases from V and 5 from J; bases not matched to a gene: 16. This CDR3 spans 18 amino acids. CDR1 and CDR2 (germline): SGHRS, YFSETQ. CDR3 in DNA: TGCGCCAGCAGCTCACTCTTAATCGAAGCGGGGGGTGGAGATACGCAGTATTTT. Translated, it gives CASSSLLIEAGGGDTQYF.

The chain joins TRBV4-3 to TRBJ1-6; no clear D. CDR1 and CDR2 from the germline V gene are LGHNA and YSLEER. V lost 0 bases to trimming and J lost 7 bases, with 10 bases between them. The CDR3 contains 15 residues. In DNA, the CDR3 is TGCGCCAGCAGCCAAGAAGGCAGTGGCAATTCACCCCTCCACTTT. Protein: CASSQEGSGNSPLHF.

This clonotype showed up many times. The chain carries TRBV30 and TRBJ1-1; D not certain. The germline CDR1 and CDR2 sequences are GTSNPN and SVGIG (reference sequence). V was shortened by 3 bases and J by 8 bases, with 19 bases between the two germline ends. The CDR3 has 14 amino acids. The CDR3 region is CAWRTESTHWEAFF. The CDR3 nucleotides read TGTGCCTGGAGAACAGAAAGCACACACTGGGAAGCTTTCTTT.

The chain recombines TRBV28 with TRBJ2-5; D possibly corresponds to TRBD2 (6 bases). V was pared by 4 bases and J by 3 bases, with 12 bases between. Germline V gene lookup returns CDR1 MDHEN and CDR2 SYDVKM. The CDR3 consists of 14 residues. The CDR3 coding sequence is TGTGCCAGCAGTTCGGAGGGCGCTGAAGAGACCCAGTACTTC. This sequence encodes CASSSEGAEETQYF.

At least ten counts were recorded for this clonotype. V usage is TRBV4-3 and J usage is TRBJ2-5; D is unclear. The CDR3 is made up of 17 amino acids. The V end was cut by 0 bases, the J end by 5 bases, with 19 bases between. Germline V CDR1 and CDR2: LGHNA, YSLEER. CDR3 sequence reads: CASSQELWVDSDETQYF. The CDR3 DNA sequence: TGCGCCAGCAGCCAAGAGCTGTGGGTTGATTCAGATGAGACCCAGTACTTC.

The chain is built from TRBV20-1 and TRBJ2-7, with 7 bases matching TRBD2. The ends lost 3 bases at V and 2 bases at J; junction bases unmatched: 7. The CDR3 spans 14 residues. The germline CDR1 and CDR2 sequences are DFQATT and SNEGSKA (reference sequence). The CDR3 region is CSARGGESPYEQYF. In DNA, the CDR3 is TGCAGTGCTAGGGGGGGGGAATCCCCCTACGAGCAGTACTTC.

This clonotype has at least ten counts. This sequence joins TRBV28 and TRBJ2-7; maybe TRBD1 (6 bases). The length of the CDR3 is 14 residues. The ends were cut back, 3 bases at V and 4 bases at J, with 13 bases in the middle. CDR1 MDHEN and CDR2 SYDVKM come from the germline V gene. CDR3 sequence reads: CASSLGRGSYEQYF. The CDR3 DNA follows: TGTGCCAGCAGTTTGGGCAGGGGCTCGTACGAGCAGTACTTC.

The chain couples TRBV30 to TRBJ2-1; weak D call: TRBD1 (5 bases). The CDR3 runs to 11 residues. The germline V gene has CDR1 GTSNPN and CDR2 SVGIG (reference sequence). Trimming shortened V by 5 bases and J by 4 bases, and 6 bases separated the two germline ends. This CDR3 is CAWDSYNEQFF. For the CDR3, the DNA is TGTGCCTGGGACAGTTACAATGAGCAGTTCTTC.

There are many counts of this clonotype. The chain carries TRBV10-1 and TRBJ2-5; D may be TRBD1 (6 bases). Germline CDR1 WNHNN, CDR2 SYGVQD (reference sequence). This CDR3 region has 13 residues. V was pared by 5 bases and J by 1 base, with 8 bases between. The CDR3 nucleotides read TGCGCCAGCAGTAAGGACAGCCAAGAGACCCAGTACTTC. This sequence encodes CASSKDSQETQYF.

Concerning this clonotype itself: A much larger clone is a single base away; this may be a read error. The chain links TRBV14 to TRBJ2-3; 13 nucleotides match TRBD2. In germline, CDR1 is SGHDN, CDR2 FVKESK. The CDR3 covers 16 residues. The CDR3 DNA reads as TGTGCCAGCACCCCGACTAGCGGGGGGCTCACAGAAACGCAGTATTTT. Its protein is CASTPTSGGLTETQYF.

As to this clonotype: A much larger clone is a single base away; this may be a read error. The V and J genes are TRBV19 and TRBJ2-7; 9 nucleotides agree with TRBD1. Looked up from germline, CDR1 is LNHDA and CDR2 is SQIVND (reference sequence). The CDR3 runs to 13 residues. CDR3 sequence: CATSGTGIHEQCF. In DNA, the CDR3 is TGTGCCACCAGTGGGACAGGGATCCACGAGCAGTGCTTC.

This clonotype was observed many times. The CDR3 is CASSPLTGNPYEQYF. In nucleotides, the CDR3 is TGCGCCAGCAGCCCCCTAACCGGGAACCCCTACGAGCAGTACTTC. The rearrangement joins TRBV4-1 to TRBJ2-7; D may be TRBD2 (5 bases). The V end was cut by 4 bases, the J end by 2 bases, with 15 bases between. The CDR3 loop spans 15 amino acids. Germline V gene lookup returns CDR1 MGHRA and CDR2 YSYEKL.

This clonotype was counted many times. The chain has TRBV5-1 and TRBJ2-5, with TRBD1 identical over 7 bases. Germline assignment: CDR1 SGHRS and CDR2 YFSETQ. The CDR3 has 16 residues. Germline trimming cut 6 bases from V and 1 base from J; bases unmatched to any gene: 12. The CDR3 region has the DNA TGCGCCAGCATCCACAGGGACAGAGAGACCCAAGAGACCCAGTACTTC. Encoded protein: CASIHRDRETQETQYF.

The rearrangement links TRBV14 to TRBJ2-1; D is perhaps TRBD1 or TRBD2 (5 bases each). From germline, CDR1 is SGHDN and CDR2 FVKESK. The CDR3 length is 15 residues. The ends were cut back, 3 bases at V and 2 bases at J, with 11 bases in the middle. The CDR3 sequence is CASSQRDGAYNEQFF. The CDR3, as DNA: TGTGCCAGCAGCCAGAGGGACGGCGCCTACAATGAGCAGTTCTTC.

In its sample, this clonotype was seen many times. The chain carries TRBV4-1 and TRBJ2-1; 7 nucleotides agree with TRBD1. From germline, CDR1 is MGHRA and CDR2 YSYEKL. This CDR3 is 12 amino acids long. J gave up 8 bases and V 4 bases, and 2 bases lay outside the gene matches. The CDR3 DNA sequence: TGCGCCAGCAGCCGCGACAGGGATGAGCAGTTCTTC. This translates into CASSRDRDEQFF.

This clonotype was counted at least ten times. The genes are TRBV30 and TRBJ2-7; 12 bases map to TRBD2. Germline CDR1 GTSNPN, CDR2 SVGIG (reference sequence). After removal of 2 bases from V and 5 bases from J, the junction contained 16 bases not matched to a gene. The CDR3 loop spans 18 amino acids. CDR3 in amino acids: CAWSLWTSGARGIDEQYF. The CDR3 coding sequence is TGTGCCTGGAGTCTATGGACTAGCGGGGCCCGAGGAATCGACGAGCAGTACTTC.

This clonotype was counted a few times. CDR3 protein: CSARDRGSDAQYF. The DNA of the CDR3 is TGCAGTGCTAGAGACCGGGGAAGTGACGCGCAGTACTTC. The chain recombines TRBV20-1 with TRBJ2-7; tentative D call: TRBD2 (5 bases). CDR3 size: 13 residues. Trimming cost V 0 bases and J 9 bases, with 15 bases left between them. Per the germline V gene, CDR1 is DFQATT and CDR2 is SNEGSKA (reference sequence).

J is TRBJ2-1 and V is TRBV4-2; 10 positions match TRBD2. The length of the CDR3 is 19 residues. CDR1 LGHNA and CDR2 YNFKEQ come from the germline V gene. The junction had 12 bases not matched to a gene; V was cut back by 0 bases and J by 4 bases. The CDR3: CASSQDIAGGTPPYNEQFF. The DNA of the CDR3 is TGTGCCAGCAGCCAAGATATAGCGGGAGGCACCCCCCCATACAATGAGCAGTTCTTC.

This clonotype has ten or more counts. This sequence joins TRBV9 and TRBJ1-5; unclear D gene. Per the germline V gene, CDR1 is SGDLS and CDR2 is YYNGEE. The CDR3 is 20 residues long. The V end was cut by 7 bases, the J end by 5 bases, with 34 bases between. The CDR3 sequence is CASHREKRTWLPGEYQPQHF. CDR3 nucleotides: TGTGCCAGCCACCGGGAAAAGAGAACTTGGCTACCAGGAGAGTATCAGCCCCAGCATTTT.

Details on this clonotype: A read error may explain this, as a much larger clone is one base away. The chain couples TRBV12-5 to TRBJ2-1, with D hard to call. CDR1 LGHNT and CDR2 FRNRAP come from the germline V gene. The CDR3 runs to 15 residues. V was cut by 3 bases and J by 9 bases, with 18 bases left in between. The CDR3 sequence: CASGFQLGVTFEQFF. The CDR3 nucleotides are TGTGCTAGTGGTTTTCAGTTGGGTGTCACATTTGAGCAGTTCTTC.

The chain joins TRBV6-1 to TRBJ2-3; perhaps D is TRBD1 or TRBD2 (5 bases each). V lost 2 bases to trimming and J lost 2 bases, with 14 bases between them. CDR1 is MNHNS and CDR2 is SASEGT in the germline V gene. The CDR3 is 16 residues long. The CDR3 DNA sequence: TGTGCCAGCAGTGAACTACTAGGACAAGACACAGATACGCAGTATTTT. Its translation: CASSELLGQDTDTQYF.

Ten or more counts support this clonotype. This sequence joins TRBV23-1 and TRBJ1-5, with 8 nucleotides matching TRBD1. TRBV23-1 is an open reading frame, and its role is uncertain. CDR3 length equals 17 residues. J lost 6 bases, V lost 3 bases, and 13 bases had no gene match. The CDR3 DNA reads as TGCGCCAGCAGTCAGTGCGACAGGGGATCTATAGTTCAGCCCCAGCATTTT. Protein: CASSQCDRGSIVQPQHF.

As DNA, the CDR3 is TGTGCCAGCTCCCTCGGACAGAGAGGAGCTTTCTTT. Translation gives CASSLGQRGAFF. J is TRBJ1-1 and V is TRBV18; tentatively, D is TRBD1 (6 bases). Per the germline V gene, CDR1 is KGHSH and CDR2 is LQKENI. There are 12 residues in the CDR3. V was clipped by 6 bases and J by 10 bases, with 15 bases between them.

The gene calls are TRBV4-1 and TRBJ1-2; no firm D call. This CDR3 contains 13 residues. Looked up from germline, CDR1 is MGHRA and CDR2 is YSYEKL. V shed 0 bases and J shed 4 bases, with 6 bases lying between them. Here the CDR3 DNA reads TGCGCCAGCAGCCAAGAGAAGTCCTATGGCTACACCTTC. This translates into CASSQEKSYGYTF.

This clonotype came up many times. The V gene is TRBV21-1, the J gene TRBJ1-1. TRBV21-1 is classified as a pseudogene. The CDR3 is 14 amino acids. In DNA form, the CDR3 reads TGTGCCAGCAGCCCCTCCAGGGCCTGGACTGAAGCTTTCTTT. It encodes CASSPSRAWTEAFF.

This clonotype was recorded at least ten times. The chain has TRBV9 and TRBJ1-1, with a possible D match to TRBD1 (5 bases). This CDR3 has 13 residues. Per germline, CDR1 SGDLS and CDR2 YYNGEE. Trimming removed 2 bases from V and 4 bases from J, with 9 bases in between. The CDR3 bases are TGTGCCAGCAGCGTGCCAGGGACCACTGAAGCTTTCTTT. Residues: CASSVPGTTEAFF.